This TCR beta chain originates from a study of T cell clonality in common variable immunodeficiency. Study findings and constraints: Compared with healthy controls, CVID subjects showed increased TCRbeta clonality, mostly in about a third. Common variable immunodeficiency TCR beta sequences reportedly had fewer deletions and N-nucleotide insertions.

Sample share makes this clone medium-sized. The target antigen is unknown. The read ends 3 residues early relative to the CDR3; the germline J gene fills the gap. V lost 5 bases and J lost 8; bases outside the gene matches: 8. The germline V gene encodes CDR1 SGHRS and CDR2 YFSETQ. CDR3 size: 14 residues. Sequencing input was equivalent genomic DNA from CVID and controls. Sequenced by immunoSEQ multiplex PCR; TCRdb stores in-frame clones only, minus some. The sample shows about 23,000 clones, none of them appearing just once. Of CVID subjects, about 15 were female and 29 male, mean age roughly 40. CVID subjects were neither ill nor on immunomodulatory or immunosuppressive medication at sampling.

The receptor's source is a human donor with common variable immunodeficiency. The sample taken for sequencing was peripheral blood mononuclear cells. The gene calls are TRBV5-1 and TRBJ1-4; 8 nucleotides match TRBD1. CDR3 bases read: TGCGCCAGCAGTTCCGGGACAGGCGGGGAAAAA. Translated: CASSSGTGGEK. In full, the CDR3 reads CASSSGTGGEKLFF.